This TCR beta chain derives from a study of Ad26.COV2.S vaccination and SARS-CoV-2 variants. Looking at the study overall: Ad26.COV2.S was injected intramuscularly once or twice, 56 days apart. General study findings and limits: Reportedly, spike-specific CD8+ and CD4+ T cell responses achieved substantial breadth once vaccination had taken place. Non-spike TCR breadth showed similarity between vaccine and placebo recipients.

The length of the CDR3 is 15 residues. Trimming cost V 2 bases and J 0 bases; bases outside gene matches: 2. Germline V gene lookup returns CDR1 SGDLS and CDR2 YYNGEE. This clone was counted only a few times. Antigen specificity is unknown. Sequencing was performed with immunoSEQ multiplex PCR; in TCRdb, only in-frame clones are kept and a portion is missing. Here the sample spans fewer than 500,000 clones, 90% being singletons. Treatment here: some 20 received Ad26.COV2.S at low or high dose, single or two shots; a few received placebo; per-sample allocation not given. Repertoires come from day 63 after the first vaccine or placebo injection.

This specimen consisted of peripheral blood, obtained in a trial of Ad26.COV2.S vaccine versus placebo. This receptor was taken from a person between 18 and 60 years old who received the Ad26.COV2.S COVID-19 vaccine or a placebo. This rearrangement joins TRBV9 to TRBJ2-1; 7 bases are shared with TRBD2. The CDR3 protein is CASSVTSTSYNEQFF. CDR3 coding DNA: TGTGCCAGCAGCGTGACTAGCACCTCCTACAATGAGCAGTTCTTC. The entire variable domain, with the rest obtained from reference TRBV9 and TRBJ2-1, is as follows: DSGVTQTPKHLITATGQRVTLRCSPRSGDLSVYWYQQSLDQGLQFLIQYYNGEERAKGNILERFSAQQFPDLHSELNLSSLELGDSALYFCASSVTSTSYNEQFFGPGTRLTVL.